One sample yielded the 13 T cell receptor beta chains listed below, sequenced in a study of blood T cell repertoires in COVID-19. This table comes from immunoSEQ multiplex PCR, and its TCRdb copy is limited to in-frame clones, with some not included. The sample includes some 140,000 clones, around 83% of them seen just once. Sequenced: peripheral blood. Receptor source: a woman in her sixties with COVID-19, enrolled during active disease.

The CDR3 region has the DNA TGTGCCAGCAGCCAAGGGACAGGGGGAAATTCACCCCTCCACTTT. Amino acid sequence: CASSQGTGGNSPLHF. This rearrangement joins TRBV3-1 (or the pseudogene TRBV3-2) to TRBJ1-6, with TRBD1 matching 10 bases. The CDR3 is 15 residues long. CDR1 and CDR2 from the germline V gene are LGHDT and YNNKEL (reference sequence). Trimming cost V 1 base and J 7 bases; bases outside gene matches: 1.

The gene calls are TRBV11-2 and TRBJ2-4, with 10 positions matching TRBD1. V was pared by 5 bases and J by 4 bases, with 5 bases of the junction left unmatched. From germline, CDR1 is SGHAT and CDR2 FQNNGV. The CDR3 sequence is 15 residues long. The CDR3 sequence is CASSPRGQGKNIQYF. The CDR3 DNA reads as TGTGCCAGCAGCCCCCGGGGACAGGGGAAAAACATTCAGTACTTC.

In DNA, the CDR3 is TGTGCCAGCTCACCAACTTTCTATGGCTACACCTTC. This gives the protein CASSPTFYGYTF. The gene calls are TRBV18 and TRBJ1-2; D is uncertain. V was cut by 2 bases and J by 4 bases, with 5 bases left in between. The CDR3 is 12 amino acids. Germline V lookup: CDR1 KGHSH, CDR2 LQKENI.

The chain uses TRBV4-2 and TRBJ2-5; the D gene is possibly TRBD2 (6 bases). Deletions cut 0 bases from V and 1 base from J, with 12 bases between. CDR3 length: 16 residues. Germline V gene data show CDR1 as LGHNA and CDR2 as YNFKEQ. The CDR3 sequence is CASSQDLAGPQETQYF. The CDR3 coding sequence is TGTGCCAGCAGCCAAGATCTGGCGGGACCCCAAGAGACCCAGTACTTC.

The chain combines TRBV10-2 with TRBJ2-1; TRBD2 agrees at 7 bases. The CDR3 totals 18 residues. The germline V gene encodes CDR1 WSHSY and CDR2 SAAADI. Losses at the gene ends were 3 bases for V and 7 bases for J; bases not matched to a gene: 18. The CDR3 reads CASSDPGGGLGGGNEQFF. The CDR3 region has the DNA TGCGCCAGCAGTGACCCGGGAGGCGGGCTTGGCGGAGGGAATGAGCAGTTCTTC.

In DNA form, the CDR3 reads TGCGCCAGCAGCCCTAGGACAGAAGGCTACACCTTC. It encodes CASSPRTEGYTF. V usage is TRBV5-1 and J usage is TRBJ1-2; D possibly corresponds to TRBD1 (6 bases). Germline V gives CDR1 SGHRS, CDR2 YFSETQ. The CDR3 runs to 12 residues. The V end lost 4 bases, the J end lost 8 bases, and 12 bases lay between the germline ends.

This clone was found once. The CDR3 region has the DNA TGTGCCAGCAGCCCTGACACCTCCGGCTACGAGCAGTACTTC. It yields the protein CASSPDTSGYEQYF. V and J are TRBV7-9 and TRBJ2-7; D ambiguous. Between the trimmed V and J ends, which lost 5 bases and 3 bases, there was a span of 14 bases. CDR3 length: 14 amino acids. Germline V CDR1 and CDR2: SEHNR, FQNEAQ (reference sequence). Full variable domain (rest looked up from reference TRBV7-9 and TRBJ2-7): DTGVSQNPRHKITKRGQNVTFRCDPISEHNRLYWYRQTLGQGPEFLTYFQNEAQLEKSRLLSDRFSAERPKGSFSTLEIQRTEQGDSAMYLCASSPDTSGYEQYFGPGTRLTVT.

The V call is TRBV9, the J call TRBJ2-5, with TRBD2 identical over 7 bases. Germline CDR1 and CDR2: SGDLS and YYNGEE. This CDR3 has 15 residues. The ends lost 0 bases at V and 5 bases at J; junction bases unmatched: 7. CDR3: CASSVATGGGETQYF. Here the CDR3 DNA reads TGTGCCAGCAGCGTAGCTACGGGAGGTGGGGAGACCCAGTACTTC. The entire variable domain, with the rest obtained from reference TRBV9 and TRBJ2-5, is as follows: DSGVTQTPKHLITATGQRVTLRCSPRSGDLSVYWYQQSLDQGLQFLIQYYNGEERAKGNILERFSAQQFPDLHSELNLSSLELGDSALYFCASSVATGGGETQYFGPGTRLLVL.

This clone occurred a few times. The CDR3 reads CAISALGQGFLANYGYTF. The CDR3, as DNA: TGTGCCATCAGTGCTTTGGGACAGGGTTTCCTAGCTAACTATGGCTACACCTTC. This chain uses TRBV10-3 with TRBJ1-2; 9 positions agree with TRBD1. Unmatched junction bases numbered 12, after V lost 4 bases and J lost 0 bases. The CDR3 has 18 residues. Germline values: CDR1 ENHRY, CDR2 SYGVKD.

This clone was seen only once. The rearrangement joins TRBV20-1 to TRBJ1-1, with a possible D match to TRBD1 (6 bases). CDR3 length equals 12 residues. Per the germline V gene, CDR1 is DFQATT and CDR2 is SNEGSKA (reference sequence). Trimming left V 3 bases short and J 8 bases short, with 13 bases between. CDR3 sequence (DNA): TGCAGTGCTAGTTTTCAGCAGGGGGAAGCTTTCTTT. This encodes CSASFQQGEAFF.

The V gene is TRBV7-3, the J gene TRBJ1-1; D call uncertain. The germline V gene encodes CDR1 SGHTA and CDR2 FQGTGA. This CDR3 comprises 13 residues. V dropped 5 bases and J dropped 5 bases, with 12 bases sitting between them. The CDR3 sequence: CASSTSVETEAFF. CDR3 nucleotide sequence: TGTGCCAGCAGCACCTCGGTGGAGACTGAAGCTTTCTTT.

The V and J genes are TRBV5-1 and TRBJ1-4; D gene ambiguous. Germline CDR1 and CDR2: SGHRS and YFSETQ. V shed 5 bases and J shed 0 bases, with 14 bases lying between them. CDR3 length: 16 residues. CDR3: CASRREDPPTNEKLFF. CDR3 DNA sequence: TGCGCCAGCAGAAGGGAGGATCCCCCAACTAATGAAAAACTGTTTTTT.

The chain combines TRBV10-2 with TRBJ2-4; D possibly corresponds to TRBD2 (7 bases). CDR1 is WSHSY, CDR2 SAAADI, per germline. This CDR3 region has 16 residues. Trimming took 3 bases from V and 0 from J, leaving 12 bases between them. The CDR3 coding sequence is TGCGCCAGCAGTGAACAGGGAGGGCTAGCCAAAAACATTCAGTACTTC. Translating it yields CASSEQGGLAKNIQYF.